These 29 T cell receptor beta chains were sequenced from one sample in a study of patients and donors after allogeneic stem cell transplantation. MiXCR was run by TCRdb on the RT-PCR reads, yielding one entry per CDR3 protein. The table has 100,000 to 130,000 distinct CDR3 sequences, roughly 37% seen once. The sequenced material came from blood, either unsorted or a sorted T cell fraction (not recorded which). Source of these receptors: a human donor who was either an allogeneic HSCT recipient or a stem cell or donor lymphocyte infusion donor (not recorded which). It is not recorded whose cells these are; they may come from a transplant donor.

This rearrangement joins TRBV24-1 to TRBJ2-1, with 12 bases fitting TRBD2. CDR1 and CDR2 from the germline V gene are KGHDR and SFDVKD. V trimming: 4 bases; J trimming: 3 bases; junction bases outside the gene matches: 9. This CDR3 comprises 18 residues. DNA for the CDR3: TGTGCCACCAGTGACCCACTGACTAGCGGGAGAGGCTACAATGAGCAGTTCTTC. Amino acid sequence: CATSDPLTSGRGYNEQFF.

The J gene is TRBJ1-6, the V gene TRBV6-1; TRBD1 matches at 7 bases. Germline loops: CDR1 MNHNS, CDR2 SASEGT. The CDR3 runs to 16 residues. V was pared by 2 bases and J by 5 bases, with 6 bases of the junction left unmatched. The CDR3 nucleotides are TGTGCCAGCAGTGAATTCATCGACAGGGATAATTCACCCCTCCACTTT. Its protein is CASSEFIDRDNSPLHF.

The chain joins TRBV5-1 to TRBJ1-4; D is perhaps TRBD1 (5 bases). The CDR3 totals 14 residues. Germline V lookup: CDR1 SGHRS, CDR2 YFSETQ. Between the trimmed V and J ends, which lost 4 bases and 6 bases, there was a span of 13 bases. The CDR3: CASSLKGKYEKLFF. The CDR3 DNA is TGCGCCAGCAGCCTGAAGGGGAAGTATGAAAAACTGTTTTTT.

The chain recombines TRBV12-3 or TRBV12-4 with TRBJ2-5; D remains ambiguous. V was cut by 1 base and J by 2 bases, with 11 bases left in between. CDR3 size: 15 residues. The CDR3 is CASSLDGYSQETQYF. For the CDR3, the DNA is TGTGCCAGCAGTTTAGATGGATACTCACAAGAGACCCAGTACTTC.

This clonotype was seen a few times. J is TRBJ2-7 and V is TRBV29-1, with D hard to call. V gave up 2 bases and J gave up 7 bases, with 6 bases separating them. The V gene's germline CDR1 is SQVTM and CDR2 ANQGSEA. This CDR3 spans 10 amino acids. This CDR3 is CSVETGEQYF. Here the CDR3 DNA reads TGCAGCGTTGAAACGGGTGAGCAGTACTTC.

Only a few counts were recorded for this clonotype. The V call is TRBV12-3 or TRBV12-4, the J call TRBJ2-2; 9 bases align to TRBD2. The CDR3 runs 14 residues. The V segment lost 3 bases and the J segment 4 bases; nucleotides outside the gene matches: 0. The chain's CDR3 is CASSLTSGTGELFF. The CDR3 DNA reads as TGTGCCAGCAGTTTGACTAGCGGCACCGGGGAGCTGTTTTTT.

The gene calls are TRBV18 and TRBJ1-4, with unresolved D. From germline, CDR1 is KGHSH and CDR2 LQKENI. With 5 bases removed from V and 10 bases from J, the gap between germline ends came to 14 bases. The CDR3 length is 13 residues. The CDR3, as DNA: TGTGCCAGCTCAGAGGATGCGTTCGGAAAACTGTTTTTT. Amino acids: CASSEDAFGKLFF.

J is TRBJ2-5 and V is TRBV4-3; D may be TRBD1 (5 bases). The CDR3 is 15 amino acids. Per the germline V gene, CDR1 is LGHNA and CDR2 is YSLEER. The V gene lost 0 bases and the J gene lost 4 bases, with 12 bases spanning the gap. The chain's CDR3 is CASSQDRREGETQYF. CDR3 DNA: TGCGCCAGCAGCCAAGATCGCAGGGAAGGAGAGACCCAGTACTTC.

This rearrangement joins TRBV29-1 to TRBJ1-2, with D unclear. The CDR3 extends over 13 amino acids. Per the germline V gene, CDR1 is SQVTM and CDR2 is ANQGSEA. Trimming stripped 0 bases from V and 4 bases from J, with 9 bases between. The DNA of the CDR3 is TGCAGCGTTGAAGATGGGCAGACCTATGGCTACACCTTC. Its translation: CSVEDGQTYGYTF.

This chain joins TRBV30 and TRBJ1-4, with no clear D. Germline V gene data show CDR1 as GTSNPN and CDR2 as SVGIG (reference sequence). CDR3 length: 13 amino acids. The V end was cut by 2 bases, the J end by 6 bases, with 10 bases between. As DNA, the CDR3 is TGTGCCTGGAGTCTGGCACCTCATGAAAAACTGTTTTTT. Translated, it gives CAWSLAPHEKLFF.

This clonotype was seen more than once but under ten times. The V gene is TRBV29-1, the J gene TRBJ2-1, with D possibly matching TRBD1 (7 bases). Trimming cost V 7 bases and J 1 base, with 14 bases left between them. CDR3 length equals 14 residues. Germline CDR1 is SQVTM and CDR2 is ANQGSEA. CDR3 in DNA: TGCAGCGCAGACAGGGCGGGGTCCTACAATGAGCAGTTCTTC. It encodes CSADRAGSYNEQFF.

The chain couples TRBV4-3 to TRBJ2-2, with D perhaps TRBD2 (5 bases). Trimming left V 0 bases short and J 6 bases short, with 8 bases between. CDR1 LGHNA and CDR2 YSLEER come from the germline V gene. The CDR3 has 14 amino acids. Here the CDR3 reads CASSQDPGSGELFF. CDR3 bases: TGCGCCAGCAGCCAAGATCCGGGGTCCGGGGAGCTGTTTTTT.

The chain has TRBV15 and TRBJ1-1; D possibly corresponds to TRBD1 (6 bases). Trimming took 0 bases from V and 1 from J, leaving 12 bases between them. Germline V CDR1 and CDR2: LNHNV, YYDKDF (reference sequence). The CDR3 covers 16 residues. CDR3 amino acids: CATSREIRGWNTEAFF. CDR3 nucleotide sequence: TGTGCCACCAGCAGAGAAATCAGGGGATGGAACACTGAAGCTTTCTTT.

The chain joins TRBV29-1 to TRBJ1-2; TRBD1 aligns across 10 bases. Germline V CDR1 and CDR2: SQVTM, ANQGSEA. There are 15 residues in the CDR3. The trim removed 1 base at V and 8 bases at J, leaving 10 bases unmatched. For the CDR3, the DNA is TGCAGCGTTGAAGGGGACAGGGGCCCACATTTGGGCTACACCTTC. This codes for CSVEGDRGPHLGYTF.

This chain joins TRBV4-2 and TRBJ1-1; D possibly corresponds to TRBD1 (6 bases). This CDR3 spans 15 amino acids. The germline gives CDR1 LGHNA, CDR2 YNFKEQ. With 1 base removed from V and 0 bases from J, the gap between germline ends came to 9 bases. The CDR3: CASSQATGLNTEAFF. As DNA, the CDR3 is TGTGCCAGCAGCCAAGCCACAGGGCTGAACACTGAAGCTTTCTTT.

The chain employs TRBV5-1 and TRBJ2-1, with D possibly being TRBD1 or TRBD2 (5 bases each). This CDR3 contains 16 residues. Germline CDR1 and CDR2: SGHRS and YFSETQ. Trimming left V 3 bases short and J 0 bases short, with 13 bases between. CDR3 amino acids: CASSSGTMSSYNEQFF. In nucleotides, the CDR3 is TGCGCCAGCAGCTCGGGGACCATGAGCTCCTACAATGAGCAGTTCTTC.

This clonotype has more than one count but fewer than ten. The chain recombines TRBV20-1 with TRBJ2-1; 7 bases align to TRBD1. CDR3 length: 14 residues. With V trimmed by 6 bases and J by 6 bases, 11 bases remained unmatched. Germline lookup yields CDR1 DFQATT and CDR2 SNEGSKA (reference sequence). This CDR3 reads CSAPDRESGNEQFF. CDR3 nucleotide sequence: TGCAGTGCACCTGACAGGGAAAGTGGCAATGAGCAGTTCTTC.

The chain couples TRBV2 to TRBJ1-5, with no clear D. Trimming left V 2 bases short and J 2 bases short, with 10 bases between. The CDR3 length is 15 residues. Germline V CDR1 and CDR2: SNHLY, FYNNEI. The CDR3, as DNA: TGTGCCAGCAGTGAACGACGGACGGGCAATCAGCCCCAGCATTTT. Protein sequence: CASSERRTGNQPQHF. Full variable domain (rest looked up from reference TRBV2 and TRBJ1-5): EPEVTQTPSHQVTQMGQEVILRCVPISNHLYFYWYRQILGQKVEFLVSFYNNEISEKSEIFDDQFSVERPDGSNFTLKIRSTKLEDSAMYFCASSERRTGNQPQHFGDGTRLSIL.

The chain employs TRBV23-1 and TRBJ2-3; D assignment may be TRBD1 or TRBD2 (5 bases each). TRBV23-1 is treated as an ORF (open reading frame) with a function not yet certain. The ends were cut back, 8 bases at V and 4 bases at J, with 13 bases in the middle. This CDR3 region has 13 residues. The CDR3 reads CASGCPGPDTQYF. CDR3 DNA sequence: TGCGCCAGCGGTTGTCCGGGACCAGATACGCAGTATTTT.

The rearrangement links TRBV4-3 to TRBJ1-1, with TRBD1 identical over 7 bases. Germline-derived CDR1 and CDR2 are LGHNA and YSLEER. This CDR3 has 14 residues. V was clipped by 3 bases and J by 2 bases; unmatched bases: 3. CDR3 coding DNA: TGCGCCAGCAGCCACTGGGACAGAAACACTGAAGCTTTCTTT. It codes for CASSHWDRNTEAFF.

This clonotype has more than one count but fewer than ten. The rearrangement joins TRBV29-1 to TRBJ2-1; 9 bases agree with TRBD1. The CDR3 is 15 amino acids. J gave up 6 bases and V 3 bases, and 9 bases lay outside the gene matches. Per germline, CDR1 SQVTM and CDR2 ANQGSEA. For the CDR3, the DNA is TGCAGCGTTGATGTGGGGACAGGGAGACGCAATGAGCAGTTCTTC. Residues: CSVDVGTGRRNEQFF.

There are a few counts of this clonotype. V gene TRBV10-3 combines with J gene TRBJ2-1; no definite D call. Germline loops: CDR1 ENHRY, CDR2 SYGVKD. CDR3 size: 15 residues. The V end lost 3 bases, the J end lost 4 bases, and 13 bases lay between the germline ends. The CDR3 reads CAISEKGPTYNEQFF. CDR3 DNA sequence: TGTGCCATCAGTGAAAAGGGCCCTACTTACAATGAGCAGTTCTTC.

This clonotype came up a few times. The CDR3 nucleotides are TGCAGTGCTAGAGATCAACGGCACACCGGGGAGCTGTTTTTT. Amino acid sequence: CSARDQRHTGELFF. The chain combines TRBV20-1 with TRBJ2-2, with D hard to call. V dropped 0 bases and J dropped 3 bases, with 8 bases sitting between them. The germline V gene encodes CDR1 DFQATT and CDR2 SNEGSKA (reference sequence). CDR3 size: 14 residues.

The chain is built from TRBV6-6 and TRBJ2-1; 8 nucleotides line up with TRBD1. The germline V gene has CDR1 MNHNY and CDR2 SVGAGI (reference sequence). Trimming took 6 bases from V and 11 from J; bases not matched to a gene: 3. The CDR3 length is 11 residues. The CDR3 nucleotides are TGTGCCAGCAGGGCAGGGGGCAAGCAGTTCTTC. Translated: CASRAGGKQFF.

The CDR3 loop is CASSQRQGGNNEQFF. CDR3 DNA: TGCGCCAGCAGCCAGAGACAGGGGGGAAACAATGAGCAGTTCTTC. The chain couples TRBV4-3 to TRBJ2-1; the match to TRBD1 covers 9 bases. J gave up 5 bases and V 3 bases, and 5 bases lay outside the gene matches. The CDR3 covers 15 residues. Germline loops: CDR1 LGHNA, CDR2 YSLEER.

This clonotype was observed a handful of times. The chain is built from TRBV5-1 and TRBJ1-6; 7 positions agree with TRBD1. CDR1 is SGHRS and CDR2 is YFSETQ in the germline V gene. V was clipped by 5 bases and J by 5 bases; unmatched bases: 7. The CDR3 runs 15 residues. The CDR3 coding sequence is TGCGCCAGCAGGTCCGGGACAGATAATAATTCACCCCTCCACTTT. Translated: CASRSGTDNNSPLHF.

CDR3 DNA: TGCAGTGCTCCCCGGACAGGGTGGAACACTGAAGCTTTCTTT. This gives the protein CSAPRTGWNTEAFF. The V and J genes are TRBV20-1 and TRBJ1-1; the match to TRBD1 covers 8 bases. Per germline, CDR1 DFQATT and CDR2 SNEGSKA (reference sequence). The CDR3 spans 14 residues. With V trimmed by 5 bases and J by 1 base, 6 bases remained unmatched.

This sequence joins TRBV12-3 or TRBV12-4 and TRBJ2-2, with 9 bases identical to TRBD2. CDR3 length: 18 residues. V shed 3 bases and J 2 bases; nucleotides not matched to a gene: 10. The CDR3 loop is CASSFPSGVPLNTGELFF. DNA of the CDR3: TGTGCCAGCAGTTTCCCTAGCGGGGTTCCCCTTAACACCGGGGAGCTGTTTTTT.

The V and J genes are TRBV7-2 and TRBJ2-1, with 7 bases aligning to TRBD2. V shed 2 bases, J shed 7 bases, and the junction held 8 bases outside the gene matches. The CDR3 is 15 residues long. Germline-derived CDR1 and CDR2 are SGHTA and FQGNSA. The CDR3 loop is CASSLSVGGENEQFF. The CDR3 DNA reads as TGTGCCAGCAGCTTATCAGTGGGAGGGGAGAATGAGCAGTTCTTC.